This T cell receptor beta chain appears in the sequencing data of a study of shared clonotypes between healthy human individuals. Study-wide results and limits: Sampling was confined to blood; repertoires within tissues likely differ.

Template amounts of around 270 ng DNA, around 31,000 T cell genomes, were employed in unsorted PBMC replicate PCRs. Spread over ten immunoSEQ deep assay plates, unsorted PBMC DNA underwent sequencing. Repertoires were generated with immunoSEQ multiplex PCR, while TCRdb's copy carries only in-frame clones and drops some. The table records a few hundred thousand clones, roughly 72% of them present only once. Concerning this clone: Its antigen is not identified.

When samples were unsorted, tens of millions of PBMCs were used for genomic DNA. V lost 8 bases and J lost 0, with 17 bases in between. The V gene's germline CDR1 is MNHEY and CDR2 SMNVEV (reference sequence). The CDR3 totals 16 residues. The sequence was collected from a woman aged 40 to 50 in good health. Some clones in this sample may be carry-over from other donors' samples. This chain connects TRBV27 to TRBJ2-1; TRBD2 might be the D (6 bases). The sample consisted of PBMCs. In DNA, the CDR3 is TGTGCCAGCCCCAGGGACTCCGAGAGCTCCTACAATGAGCAGTTCTTC. As protein: CASPRDSESSYNEQFF.